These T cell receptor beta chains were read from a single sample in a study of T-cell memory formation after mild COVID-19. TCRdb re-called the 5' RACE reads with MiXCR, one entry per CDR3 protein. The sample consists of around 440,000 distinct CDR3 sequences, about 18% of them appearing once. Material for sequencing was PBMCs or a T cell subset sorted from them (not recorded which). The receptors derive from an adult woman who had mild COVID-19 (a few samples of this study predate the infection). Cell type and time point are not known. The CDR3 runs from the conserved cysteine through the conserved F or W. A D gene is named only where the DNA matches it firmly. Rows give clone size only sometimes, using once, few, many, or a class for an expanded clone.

CDR3: CSASGTPDTQYF
DNA: TGCAGTGCTAGCGGGACTCCAGATACGCAGTATTTT
size: many
V: TRBV20-1
D: NA
J: TRBJ2-3

CDR3: CASSTDRGFNGYTF
DNA: TGCGCCAGCAGCACAGACAGGGGCTTCAATGGCTACACCTTC
size: few
V: TRBV5-1
D: TRBD1
J: TRBJ1-2

CDR3: CASSLTGPDNEQFF
DNA: TGTGCCAGCAGCCTGACAGGCCCAGACAATGAGCAGTTCTTC
size: many
V: TRBV7-2
D: NA
J: TRBJ2-1

CDR3: CASSPIAEGATGANVLTF
DNA: TGTGCCAGCTCACCTATAGCGGAGGGGGCCACTGGGGCCAACGTCCTGACTTTC
size: NA
V: TRBV18
D: NA
J: TRBJ2-6

CDR3: CASSLGSGDYNEQFF
DNA: TGTGCCAGCAGCTTGGGTAGCGGGGACTACAATGAGCAGTTCTTC
size: few
V: TRBV7-9
D: TRBD2
J: TRBJ2-1

CDR3: CASRRQGGDTQYF
DNA: TGCGCCAGCAGGAGACAGGGAGGAGATACGCAGTATTTT
size: many
V: TRBV5-1
D: NA
J: TRBJ2-3

CDR3: CASSTEDRGQPQHF
DNA: TGTGCCAGCAGCACCGAGGACAGGGGCCAGCCCCAGCATTTT
size: NA
V: TRBV7-9
D: TRBD1
J: TRBJ1-5

CDR3: CASSYSAGFADTQYF
DNA: TGTGCCAGCAGTTACTCAGCAGGGTTCGCAGATACGCAGTATTTT
size: NA
V: TRBV6-2/TRBV6-3
D: NA
J: TRBJ2-3

CDR3: CASSQAYGYNEQFF
DNA: TGTGCCAGCAGCCAGGCATACGGATACAATGAGCAGTTCTTC
size: NA
V: TRBV7-2
D: NA
J: TRBJ2-1

CDR3: CAISGRGDLRETQYF
DNA: TGTGCCATCAGTGGGAGGGGCGACTTGCGGGAGACCCAGTACTTC
size: few
V: TRBV10-3
D: NA
J: TRBJ2-5

CDR3: CASSYSGLRSETQYF
DNA: TGTGCCAGCAGTTACTCGGGACTACGATCGGAGACCCAGTACTTC
size: few
V: TRBV6-2/TRBV6-3
D: TRBD2
J: TRBJ2-5

CDR3: CASKDVASGTQFLHF
DNA: NA
size: many
V: TRBV19
D: NA
J: TRBJ2-7

CDR3: CASSPTFLTGTDTQYF
DNA: TGTGCCAGCAGTCCTACCTTCCTGACAGGCACAGATACGCAGTATTTT
size: NA
V: TRBV6-5
D: NA
J: TRBJ2-3

CDR3: CASSLLREFGLNTIYF
DNA: TGTGCCAGCAGCTTGCTACGAGAATTCGGGCTAAACACCATATATTTT
size: few
V: TRBV7-2
D: NA
J: TRBJ1-3

CDR3: CASGLGLARDEQFF
DNA: TGTGCCAGCGGACTTGGACTAGCTAGGGATGAGCAGTTCTTC
size: NA
V: TRBV6-5
D: TRBD2
J: TRBJ2-1

CDR3: CASSIVTGNTEAFF
DNA: TGTGCCAGTAGTATAGTGACGGGAAACACTGAAGCTTTCTTT
size: NA
V: TRBV19
D: NA
J: TRBJ1-1

CDR3: CASSIASSNQPQHF
DNA: TGTGCCAGTAGTATAGCCAGTAGCAATCAGCCCCAGCATTTT
size: NA
V: TRBV19
D: NA
J: TRBJ1-5

CDR3: CASSLAGQGAGEQYF
DNA: TGCGCCAGCAGCTTGGCAGGGCAGGGGGCCGGCGAGCAGTACTTC
size: NA
V: TRBV5-1
D: TRBD1
J: TRBJ2-7

CDR3: CASSPHVGYEQYF
DNA: TGTGCCAGCAGCCCACATGTTGGGTACGAGCAGTACTTC
size: NA
V: TRBV7-8
D: NA
J: TRBJ2-7

CDR3: CASSLSAGASTDTQYF
DNA: TGTGCCAGCAGTTTATCCGCGGGGGCTAGCACAGATACGCAGTATTTT
size: few
V: TRBV12-3/TRBV12-4
D: NA
J: TRBJ2-3

CDR3: CASSFVGLAGVRSSYNEQFF
DNA: TGTGCCAGCAGTTTTGTGGGGCTAGCGGGGGTCCGTAGCTCCTACAATGAGCAGTTCTTC
size: NA
V: TRBV12-3/TRBV12-4
D: TRBD2
J: TRBJ2-1

CDR3: CASSLTGEYEQYF
DNA: TGCGCCAGCAGCTTGACGGGGGAATACGAGCAGTACTTC
size: NA
V: TRBV5-1
D: NA
J: TRBJ2-7

CDR3: CASSPLPAGIGETQYF
DNA: TGTGCCAGCAGCCCTCTCCCGGCGGGGATTGGAGAGACCCAGTACTTC
size: NA
V: TRBV3-1
D: NA
J: TRBJ2-5

CDR3: CASSPPHQGPYGYTF
DNA: TGTGCCAGCAGCCCCCCGCATCAGGGACCCTATGGCTACACCTTC
size: few
V: TRBV11-1
D: NA
J: TRBJ1-2